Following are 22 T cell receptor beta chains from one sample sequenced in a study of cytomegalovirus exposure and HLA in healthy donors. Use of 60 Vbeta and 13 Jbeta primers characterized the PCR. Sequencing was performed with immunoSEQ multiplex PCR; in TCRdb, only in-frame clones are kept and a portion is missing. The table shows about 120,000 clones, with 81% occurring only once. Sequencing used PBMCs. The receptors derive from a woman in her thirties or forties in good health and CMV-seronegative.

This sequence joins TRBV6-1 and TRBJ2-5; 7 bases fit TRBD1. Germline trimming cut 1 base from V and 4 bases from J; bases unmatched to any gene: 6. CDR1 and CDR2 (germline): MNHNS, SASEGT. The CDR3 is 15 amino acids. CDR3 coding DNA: TGTGCCAGCAGTGAAGAGGCAGGGGGAGCAGAGACCCAGTACTTC. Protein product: CASSEEAGGAETQYF.

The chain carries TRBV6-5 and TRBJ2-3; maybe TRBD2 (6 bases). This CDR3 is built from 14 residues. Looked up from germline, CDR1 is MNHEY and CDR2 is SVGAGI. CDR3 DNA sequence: TGTGCTAGAGCGGGTGGCGCCCGGGAAGATACGCAGTATTTT. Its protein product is CARAGGAREDTQYF.

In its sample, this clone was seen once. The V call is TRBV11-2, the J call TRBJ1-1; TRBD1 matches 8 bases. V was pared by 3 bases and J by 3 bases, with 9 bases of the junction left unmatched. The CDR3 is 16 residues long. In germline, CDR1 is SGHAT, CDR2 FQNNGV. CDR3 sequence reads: CASSLTGVSVDTEAFF. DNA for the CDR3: TGTGCCAGCAGCTTGACAGGGGTTAGCGTGGACACTGAAGCTTTCTTT.

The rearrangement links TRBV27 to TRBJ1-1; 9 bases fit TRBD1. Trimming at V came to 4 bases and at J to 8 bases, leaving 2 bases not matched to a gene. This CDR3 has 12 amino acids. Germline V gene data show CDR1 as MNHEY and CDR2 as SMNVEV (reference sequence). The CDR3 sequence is CASSSTGGEAFF. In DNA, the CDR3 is TGTGCCAGCAGTTCGACAGGGGGGGAAGCTTTCTTT.

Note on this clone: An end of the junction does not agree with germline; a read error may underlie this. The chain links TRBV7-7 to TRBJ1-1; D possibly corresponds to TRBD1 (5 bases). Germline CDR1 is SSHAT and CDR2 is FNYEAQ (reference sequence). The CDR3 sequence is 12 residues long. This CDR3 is CASSQQDTEAFF. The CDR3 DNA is TGTGCTAGCAGCCAACAGGACACTGAAGCTTTCTTT.

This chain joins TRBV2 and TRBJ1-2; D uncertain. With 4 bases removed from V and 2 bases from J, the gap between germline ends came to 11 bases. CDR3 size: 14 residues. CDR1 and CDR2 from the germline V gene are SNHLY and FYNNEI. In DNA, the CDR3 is TGTGCCAGCAGTGGCGCGGGTGCCAACTATGGCTACACCTTC. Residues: CASSGAGANYGYTF.

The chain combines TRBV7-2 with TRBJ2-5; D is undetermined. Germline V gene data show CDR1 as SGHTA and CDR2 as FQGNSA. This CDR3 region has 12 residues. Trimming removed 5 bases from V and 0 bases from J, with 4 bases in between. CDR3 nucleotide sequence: TGTGCCAGCAGCCAGTACCAAGAGACCCAGTACTTC. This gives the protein CASSQYQETQYF. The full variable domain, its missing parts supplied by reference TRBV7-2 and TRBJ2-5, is GAGVSQSPSNKVTEKGKDVELRCDPISGHTALYWYRQSLGQGLEFLIYFQGNSAPDKSGLPSDRFSAERTGGSVSTLTIQRTQQEDSAVYLCASSQYQETQYFGPGTRLLVL.

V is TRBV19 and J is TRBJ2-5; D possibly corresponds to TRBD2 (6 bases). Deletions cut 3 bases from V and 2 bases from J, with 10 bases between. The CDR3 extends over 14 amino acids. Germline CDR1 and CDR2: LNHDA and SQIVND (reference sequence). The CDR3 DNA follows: TGTGCCAGTAGTATTCTCGGGGGTCAAGAGACCCAGTACTTC. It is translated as CASSILGGQETQYF.

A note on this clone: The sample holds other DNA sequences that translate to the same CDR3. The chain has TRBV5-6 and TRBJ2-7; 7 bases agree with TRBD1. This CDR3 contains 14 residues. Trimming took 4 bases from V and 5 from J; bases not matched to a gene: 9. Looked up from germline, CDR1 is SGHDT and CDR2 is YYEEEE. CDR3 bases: TGTGCCAGCAGCCCCCTTGACAGGGACAACGAGCAGTACTTC. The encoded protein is CASSPLDRDNEQYF.

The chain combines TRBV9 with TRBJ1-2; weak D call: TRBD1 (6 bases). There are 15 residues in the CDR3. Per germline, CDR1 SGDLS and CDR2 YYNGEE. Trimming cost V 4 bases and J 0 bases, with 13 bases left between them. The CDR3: CASSPRTEPNYGYTF. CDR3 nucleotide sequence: TGTGCCAGCAGCCCGAGGACAGAACCTAACTATGGCTACACCTTC.

The CDR3 region is CASSLRWDTLFF. In DNA form, the CDR3 reads TGTGCCAGCAGTTTACGGTGGGACACTCTTTTCTTC. The chain is built from TRBV27 and TRBJ2-1; the D gene is possibly TRBD1 (6 bases). The V gene's germline CDR1 is MNHEY and CDR2 SMNVEV (reference sequence). Trimming stripped 2 bases from V and 16 bases from J, with 15 bases between. This CDR3 is 12 amino acids long.

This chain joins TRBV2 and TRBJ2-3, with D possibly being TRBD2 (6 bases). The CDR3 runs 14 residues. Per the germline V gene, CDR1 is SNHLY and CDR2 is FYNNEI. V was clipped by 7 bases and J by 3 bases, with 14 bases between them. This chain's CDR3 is CASTKEGGTDTQYF. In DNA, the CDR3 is TGTGCCAGCACGAAGGAGGGCGGGACAGATACGCAGTATTTT. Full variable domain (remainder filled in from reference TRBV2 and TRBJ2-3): EPEVTQTPSHQVTQMGQEVILRCVPISNHLYFYWYRQILGQKVEFLVSFYNNEISEKSEIFDDQFSVERPDGSNFTLKIRSTKLEDSAMYFCASTKEGGTDTQYFGPGTRLTVL.

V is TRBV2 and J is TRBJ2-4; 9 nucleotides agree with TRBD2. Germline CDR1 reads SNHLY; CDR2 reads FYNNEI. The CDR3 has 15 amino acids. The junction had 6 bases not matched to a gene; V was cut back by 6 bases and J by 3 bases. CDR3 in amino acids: CASRKASGDKNIQYF. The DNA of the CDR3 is TGTGCCAGCAGAAAAGCTAGCGGGGACAAAAACATTCAGTACTTC.

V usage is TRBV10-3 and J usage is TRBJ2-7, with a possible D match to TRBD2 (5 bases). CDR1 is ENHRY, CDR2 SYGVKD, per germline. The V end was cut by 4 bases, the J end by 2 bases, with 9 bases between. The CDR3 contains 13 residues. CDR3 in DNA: TGTGCCATCAGTGGGAGAGGGACCTACGAGCAGTACTTC. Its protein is CAISGRGTYEQYF.

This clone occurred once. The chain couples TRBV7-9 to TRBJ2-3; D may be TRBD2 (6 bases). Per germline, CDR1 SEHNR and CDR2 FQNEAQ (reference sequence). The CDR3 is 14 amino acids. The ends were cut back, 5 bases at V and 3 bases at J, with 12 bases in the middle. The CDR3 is CASSHRGETDTQYF. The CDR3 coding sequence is TGTGCCAGCAGCCACCGCGGGGAAACAGATACGCAGTATTTT.

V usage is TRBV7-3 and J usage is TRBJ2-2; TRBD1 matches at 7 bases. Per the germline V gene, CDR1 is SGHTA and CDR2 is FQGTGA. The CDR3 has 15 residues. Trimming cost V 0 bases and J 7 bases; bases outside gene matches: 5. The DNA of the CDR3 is TGTGCCAGCAGCTTAACAGGGGGCGCGGTCGGGGAGCTGTTTTTT. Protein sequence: CASSLTGGAVGELFF.

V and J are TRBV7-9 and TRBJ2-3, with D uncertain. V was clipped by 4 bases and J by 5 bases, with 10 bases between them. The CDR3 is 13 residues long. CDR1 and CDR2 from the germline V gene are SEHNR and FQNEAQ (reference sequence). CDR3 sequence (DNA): TGTGCCAGCAGCTCTGCGCCTGGAGATACGCAGTATTTT. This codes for CASSSAPGDTQYF.

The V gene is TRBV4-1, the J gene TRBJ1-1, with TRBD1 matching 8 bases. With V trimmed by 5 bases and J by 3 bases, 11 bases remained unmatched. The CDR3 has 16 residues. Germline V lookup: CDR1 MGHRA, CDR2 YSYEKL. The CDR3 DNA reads TGCGCCAGCAGCGATGGCGTCAGGGGGCTGGACACTGAAGCTTTCTTT. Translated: CASSDGVRGLDTEAFF.

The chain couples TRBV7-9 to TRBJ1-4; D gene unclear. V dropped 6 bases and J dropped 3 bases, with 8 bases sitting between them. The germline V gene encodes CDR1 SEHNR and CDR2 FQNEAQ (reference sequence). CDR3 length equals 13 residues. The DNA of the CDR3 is TGTGCCAGCAGGCCCGGGGCTAATGAAAAACTGTTTTTT. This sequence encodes CASRPGANEKLFF.

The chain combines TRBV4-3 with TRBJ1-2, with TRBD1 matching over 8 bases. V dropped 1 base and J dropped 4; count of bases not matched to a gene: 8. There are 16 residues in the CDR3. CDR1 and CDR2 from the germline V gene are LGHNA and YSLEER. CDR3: CASSQGGQGLRYGYTF. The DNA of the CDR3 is TGCGCCAGCAGCCAAGGAGGACAGGGTTTACGCTATGGCTACACCTTC.

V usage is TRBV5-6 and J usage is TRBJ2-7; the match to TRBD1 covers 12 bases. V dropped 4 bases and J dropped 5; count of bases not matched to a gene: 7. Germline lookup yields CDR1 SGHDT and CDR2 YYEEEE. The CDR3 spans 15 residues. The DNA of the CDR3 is TGTGCCAGCAGCCCCGGGACAGGGGGCCCCAACGAGCAGTACTTC. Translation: CASSPGTGGPNEQYF.

For the CDR3, the DNA is TGTGCCAGCAGCGAAACCGGGACAGGGGGCTACAATGAGCAGTTCTTC. Translating it yields CASSETGTGGYNEQFF. This chain connects TRBV2 to TRBJ2-1, with 11 bases matching TRBD1. The CDR3 is made up of 16 amino acids. V dropped 6 bases and J dropped 3; count of bases not matched to a gene: 7. Per germline, CDR1 SNHLY and CDR2 FYNNEI.